The 29 T cell receptor beta chains listed next were all sequenced from one sample in a study of blood T cell repertoires in COVID-19. Generated by immunoSEQ multiplex PCR, the TCRdb table keeps only in-frame clones and is missing some. This table holds some 68,000 clones, roughly 80% found once. The material sequenced was peripheral blood. Receptors were obtained from a man in his 70s with acute or convalescent COVID-19.

This clone was counted many times. This sequence joins TRBV27 and TRBJ1-1, with a weak D call TRBD1 (5 bases). The CDR3 is 13 residues long. V shed 5 bases and J shed 5 bases, with 12 bases lying between them. Per the germline V gene, CDR1 is MNHEY and CDR2 is SMNVEV (reference sequence). CDR3 in amino acids: CASSRGPGTEAFF. The CDR3 nucleotides read TGTGCCAGCAGTCGCGGTCCAGGGACTGAAGCTTTCTTT.

This clone has just one count. The V and J genes are TRBV18 and TRBJ2-7, with a weak D call TRBD1 (5 bases). Deletions cut 2 bases from V and 4 bases from J, with 24 bases between. The CDR3 is 18 residues long. Germline V gives CDR1 KGHSH, CDR2 LQKENI. The CDR3 spells CASSPIDSTERWTYEQYF. The CDR3 bases are TGTGCCAGCTCACCAATCGACAGCACGGAAAGGTGGACGTACGAGCAGTACTTC.

The V gene is TRBV30, the J gene TRBJ1-1; 7 bases are shared with TRBD1. After removal of 0 bases from V and 4 bases from J, the junction contained 8 bases not matched to a gene. Germline lookup yields CDR1 GTSNPN and CDR2 SVGIG (reference sequence). There are 15 residues in the CDR3. CDR3 bases: TGTGCCTGGAGTGTACACAGGGGTGTATTCACTGAAGCTTTCTTT. This encodes CAWSVHRGVFTEAFF. Drawing the rest from reference TRBV30 and TRBJ1-1, the complete variable domain is SQTIHQWPATLVQPVGSPLSLECTVEGTSNPNLYWYRQAAGRGLQLLFYSVGIGQISSEVPQNLSASRPQDRQFILSSKKLLLSDSGFYLCAWSVHRGVFTEAFFGQGTRLTVV.

This clone was seen a few times. The V gene is TRBV9, the J gene TRBJ2-3; no clear D gene. The germline V gene encodes CDR1 SGDLS and CDR2 YYNGEE. V lost 4 bases, J lost 1 base, and 16 bases lay in between. The CDR3 loop spans 16 amino acids. The CDR3 bases are TGTGCCAGCAGCCCCTCAGTGGCCCTGGGCACAGATACGCAGTATTTT. It is translated as CASSPSVALGTDTQYF.

This chain joins TRBV6-5 and TRBJ1-3, with 7 positions matching TRBD1. Trimming took 6 bases from V and 3 from J; bases not matched to a gene: 5. Germline CDR1 reads MNHEY; CDR2 reads SVGAGI. The CDR3 spans 14 residues. The CDR3 loop reads CASRRRDSGNTIYF. The CDR3 nucleotides are TGTGCCAGCAGACGCCGGGACAGTGGAAACACCATATATTTT.

The CDR3, as DNA: TGTGCCATAGGGGGCTCTGGAAACACCATATATTTT. Residues: CAIGGSGNTIYF. The gene calls are TRBV10-3 and TRBJ1-3; TRBD1 is a possible D gene (6 bases). In germline, CDR1 is ENHRY, CDR2 SYGVKD. The length of the CDR3 is 12 residues. The V gene lost 9 bases and the J gene lost 0 bases, with 6 bases spanning the gap.

The CDR3 is CASSDGRGGNTGELFF. In nucleotides, the CDR3 is TGTGCCAGCAGTGATGGGCGGGGCGGGAACACCGGGGAGCTGTTTTTT. The genes are TRBV2 and TRBJ2-2; D is perhaps TRBD2 (6 bases). This CDR3 comprises 16 residues. Trimming removed 3 bases at V and 1 base at J, with 12 bases between. Germline V lookup: CDR1 SNHLY, CDR2 FYNNEI.

This chain uses TRBV6-5 with TRBJ2-7; 7 bases are shared with TRBD2. CDR3 length: 14 residues. J was trimmed by 6 bases and V by 6 bases; bases with no gene match: 11. Germline lookup yields CDR1 MNHEY and CDR2 SVGAGI. The CDR3 DNA sequence: TGTGCCAGCAGCTCCCTCGGATCTAGCGGCGAGCAGTACTTC. It is translated as CASSSLGSSGEQYF.

The V call is TRBV7-6, the J call TRBJ1-2; D is possibly TRBD1 (6 bases). V was cut by 3 bases and J by 4 bases, with 21 bases left in between. The CDR3 is 17 amino acids. Germline values: CDR1 SGHVS, CDR2 FNYEAQ. The CDR3 reads CASSFGSAGAVRYGYTF. The CDR3 DNA sequence: TGTGCCAGCAGCTTTGGGTCGGCAGGGGCCGTCCGCTATGGCTACACCTTC. Full variable domain (remainder filled in from reference TRBV7-6 and TRBJ1-2): GAGVSQSPRYKVTKRGQDVALRCDPISGHVSLYWYRQALGQGPEFLTYFNYEAQQDKSGLPNDRFSAERPEGSISTLTIQRTEQRDSAMYRCASSFGSAGAVRYGYTFGSGTRLTVV.

The rearrangement uses TRBV5-1 and TRBJ2-3; TRBD1 is a possible D gene (6 bases). This CDR3 contains 14 residues. The germline V gene encodes CDR1 SGHRS and CDR2 YFSETQ. V was trimmed by 2 bases and J by 3 bases, leaving 10 bases between them. CDR3 sequence (DNA): TGCGCCAGCAGCTTCCAGGGGCAGACAGATACGCAGTATTTT. It specifies CASSFQGQTDTQYF.

This chain joins TRBV6-1 and TRBJ1-2; 9 positions agree with TRBD1. Germline CDR1 reads MNHNS; CDR2 reads SASEGT. The J segment lost 8 bases and the V segment lost 4 bases, leaving 14 bases of the junction unmatched. The CDR3 has 16 residues. This chain's CDR3 is CASSGATTTGGGGYTF. The CDR3 DNA reads TGTGCCAGCAGTGGAGCCACGACTACAGGGGGCGGAGGCTACACCTTC.

On this clone: This likely comes from a read error, as the CDR3 has no conserved phenylalanine or tryptophan at its end. The limits of the CDR3 on the DNA are not certain, so only TCRdb's listed CDR3 is given. The CDR3 is CASSSPGLAIGNL. V usage is TRBV18 and J usage is TRBJ2-7; the table's D call, TRBD2, was not checked against the DNA. CDR1 is KGHSH and CDR2 is LQKENI in the germline V gene. The CDR3 is 13 residues long, ends included.

The rearrangement links TRBV7-9 to TRBJ1-2, with 9 bases matching TRBD1. CDR3 length equals 14 residues. Germline CDR1 SEHNR, CDR2 FQNEAQ (reference sequence). With V trimmed by 2 bases and J by 8 bases, 6 bases remained unmatched. The CDR3 coding sequence is TGTGCCAGCAGCTTAAAACCCGGGACAGGGGGCTACACCTTC. This codes for CASSLKPGTGGYTF.

This clone was seen just once. The chain combines TRBV3-1 (or the pseudogene TRBV3-2) with TRBJ2-3; D might be TRBD2 (6 bases). Trimming left V 3 bases short and J 5 bases short, with 15 bases between. The CDR3 loop spans 15 amino acids. From germline, CDR1 is LGHDT and CDR2 YNNKEL (reference sequence). The CDR3 region has the DNA TGTGCCAGCAGCCACAGGGAGCGGGTCGGAGATACGCAGTATTTT. It yields the protein CASSHRERVGDTQYF.

CDR3 sequence: CASSYRGRNTEAFF. The CDR3 DNA reads as TGTGCCAGCAGTTACAGGGGGAGGAACACTGAAGCTTTCTTT. The chain uses TRBV6-5 and TRBJ1-1; a possible D gene is TRBD1 (6 bases). The length of the CDR3 is 14 residues. V was cut by 2 bases and J by 1 base, with 8 bases left in between. The germline V gene has CDR1 MNHEY and CDR2 SVGAGI.

The J gene is TRBJ1-4, the V gene TRBV2; 8 bases agree with TRBD1. With V trimmed by 6 bases and J by 4 bases, 7 bases remained unmatched. Germline CDR1 SNHLY, CDR2 FYNNEI. The CDR3 length is 15 residues. The CDR3 spells CASSIDRGFNEKLFF. The DNA of the CDR3 is TGTGCCAGCAGCATCGACAGGGGCTTTAATGAAAAACTGTTTTTT. Using reference TRBV2 and TRBJ1-4 for the parts outside the CDR3, the full variable domain is EPEVTQTPSHQVTQMGQEVILRCVPISNHLYFYWYRQILGQKVEFLVSFYNNEISEKSEIFDDQFSVERPDGSNFTLKIRSTKLEDSAMYFCASSIDRGFNEKLFFGSGTQLSVL.

This sequence joins TRBV11-2 and TRBJ2-7, with 8 bases that match TRBD2. The V gene's germline CDR1 is SGHAT and CDR2 FQNNGV. The CDR3 has 15 residues. Trimming removed 1 base from V and 3 bases from J; junction bases left unmatched: 5. The CDR3 sequence is CASSLGGSGNYEQYF. CDR3 DNA: TGTGCCAGCAGCTTAGGAGGTAGCGGGAACTACGAGCAGTACTTC.

CDR3 nucleotide sequence: TGTGCCAGCAGCCCGTCTACGTATAGCAATCAGCCCCAGCATTTT. This encodes CASSPSTYSNQPQHF. The chain employs TRBV7-2 and TRBJ1-5; D unclear. There are 15 residues in the CDR3. Per germline, CDR1 SGHTA and CDR2 FQGNSA. V lost 5 bases to trimming and J lost 0 bases, with 11 bases between them.

This clone was detected only once. This rearrangement joins TRBV7-9 to TRBJ1-2; no firm D call. Trimming pared 1 base from V and 0 bases from J, leaving 6 bases between. CDR3 length: 14 amino acids. Germline V CDR1 and CDR2: SEHNR, FQNEAQ (reference sequence). The CDR3: CASSLERANYGYTF. CDR3 bases: TGTGCCAGCAGCTTAGAGAGGGCTAACTATGGCTACACCTTC.

The chain links TRBV24-1 to TRBJ1-1; D remains unclear. Germline CDR1 KGHDR, CDR2 SFDVKD. The CDR3 runs to 12 residues. V was cut by 6 bases and J by 2 bases, with 6 bases left in between. Here the CDR3 DNA reads TGTGCCACCAGTCCAGGTAACACTGAAGCTTTCTTT. Amino acid sequence: CATSPGNTEAFF.

The genes are TRBV19 and TRBJ2-2; possibly TRBD1 for D (5 bases). Trimming took off 3 bases at V and 5 bases at J, with 13 bases between the two ends. The CDR3 covers 15 residues. CDR1 is LNHDA, CDR2 SQIVND, per germline (reference sequence). The CDR3 DNA reads as TGTGCCAGTAGTATTAAGGGGTCTCCGACCGGGGAGCTGTTTTTT. This codes for CASSIKGSPTGELFF.

V usage is TRBV6-5 and J usage is TRBJ2-7; D is possibly TRBD2 (6 bases). Germline-derived CDR1 and CDR2 are MNHEY and SVGAGI. The V end was cut by 2 bases, the J end by 3 bases, with 11 bases between. CDR3 size: 14 residues. CDR3 region: CASSYVSGGYEQYF. The CDR3 coding sequence is TGTGCCAGCAGTTACGTTAGCGGCGGCTACGAGCAGTACTTC.

V gene TRBV4-1 combines with J gene TRBJ2-2; D remains unclear. CDR1 is MGHRA and CDR2 is YSYEKL in the germline V gene. The CDR3 is 14 residues long. V was cut by 0 bases and J by 3 bases, with 5 bases left in between. In DNA, the CDR3 is TGCGCCAGCAGCCAAGAGCGGTACACCGGGGAGCTGTTTTTT. It encodes CASSQERYTGELFF.

The chain is built from TRBV4-1 and TRBJ2-7; 10 bases fit TRBD1. Looked up from germline, CDR1 is MGHRA and CDR2 is YSYEKL. The V segment lost 1 base and the J segment 1 base; nucleotides outside the gene matches: 4. This CDR3 spans 16 amino acids. CDR3 protein: CASSQVDRGPSYEQYF. The DNA for the CDR3 is TGCGCCAGCAGCCAAGTTGACAGGGGGCCGTCCTACGAGCAGTACTTC.

Comments on this clone: The germline gene is not matched at one end of the junction; a read error may be the cause. The V call is TRBV3-1 (or the pseudogene TRBV3-2), the J call TRBJ1-2, with TRBD1 matching over 7 bases. Germline V gives CDR1 LGHDT, CDR2 YNNKEL (reference sequence). The CDR3 loop spans 14 amino acids. CDR3 sequence: CASSQGRTGYDYTF. CDR3 coding DNA: TGTGCCAGCAGCCAAGGTCGGACAGGTTATGACTACACCTTC.

The chain combines TRBV19 with TRBJ2-7; 7 bases are shared with TRBD1. The V segment lost 7 bases and the J segment 2 bases; nucleotides outside the gene matches: 8. The CDR3 spans 14 residues. Germline V gene data show CDR1 as LNHDA and CDR2 as SQIVND (reference sequence). The CDR3 sequence: CASTEGQLPYEQYF. In nucleotides, the CDR3 is TGTGCCAGTACCGAGGGACAGCTACCCTACGAGCAGTACTTC.

The chain's CDR3 is CASSPQPGLAGSYEQYF. The CDR3 region has the DNA TGTGCCAGCAGCCCCCAGCCGGGACTAGCGGGTTCCTACGAGCAGTACTTC. This chain connects TRBV7-3 to TRBJ2-7; 12 bases agree with TRBD2. This CDR3 has 17 amino acids. CDR1 and CDR2 from the germline V gene are SGHTA and FQGTGA. The V gene end was trimmed by 5 bases and the J gene end by 1 base; junction bases not matched to a gene: 9.

The V gene is TRBV19, the J gene TRBJ2-3; the match to TRBD2 covers 8 bases. Trimming took 8 bases from V and 3 from J; bases not matched to a gene: 4. Germline CDR1 reads LNHDA; CDR2 reads SQIVND (reference sequence). The length of the CDR3 is 13 residues. The CDR3 DNA reads as TGTGCCAGTTTAGAGCGGGGGACAGATACGCAGTATTTT. This codes for CASLERGTDTQYF.

This clone was seen once. This chain joins TRBV30 and TRBJ1-3, with 8 bases matching TRBD1. This CDR3 is built from 14 residues. CDR1 and CDR2 (germline): GTSNPN, SVGIG (reference sequence). Trimming removed 3 bases from V and 7 bases from J; junction bases left unmatched: 8. CDR3 sequence reads: CAWRGVRGLNTIYF. DNA for the CDR3: TGTGCCTGGAGAGGAGTCAGGGGGCTCAACACCATATATTTT.